This T cell receptor beta chain is from a study of blood T cell repertoires in COVID-19 (dated by TCRdb to the early 2020s). Study-level background: Collaborator samples came from the United States, Italy and Spain and covered acute and convalescent phases of COVID-19. The prospective study material was composed of cDNA or gDNA derived from T cells, B-cell-depleted T cells, or PBMCs. Where available, HLA class I and class II types were taken from metadata supplied by the sample provider and were not determined by assay-based typing. The dataset comprised deeply sampled blood TCRbeta repertoires from subjects exposed to, actively infected with, or recovered from COVID-19. The sample metadata nearly always contained a de-identified subject ID, COVID-19 status, age in years and sex. The samples were drawn from the first 160 participants of the ongoing ImmuneRACE study and from 950 to 1,500 subjects provided by 6 global collaborators. The repertoires were released in a freely available public database intended as a resource for research on the immune response to SARS-CoV-2.

Participants in the prospective study were aged about 18 to 95 years, lived in about two dozen United States geographic areas, and enrolled through a virtual design. Cohort assignment in the prospective study relied on participant-reported clinical history from a screening survey and a study questionnaire. Exposed participants were defined as having been in contact with someone with a PCR-confirmed or clinician-diagnosed COVID-19 case within 2 weeks of study entry. In the prospective study, mobile phlebotomists collected whole blood, serum and a nasopharyngeal or oropharyngeal swab from each participant. Prospective study participants could optionally give additional blood draws and questionnaires over a roughly two-month period. Blood samples from the prospective study were shipped frozen or at room temperature prior to DNA extraction. Overall study results and their limits: The amount of clinical and demographic metadata varied by source and participant and was provided uncurated.

TCRbeta CDR3 regions were amplified from genomic DNA by means of the immunoSEQ Assay, a bias-controlled multiplex PCR. In the source study's methods: The number of nucleated cells in each sample was estimated from the amplification of reference gene primers within the assay. To quantify the absolute abundance of each unique TCRbeta CDR3 rearrangement, sequence reads were collapsed and filtered. For each sample, productive Simpson clonality was calculated as the square root of Simpson's diversity index across productive rearrangements. TCRdb obtained this table from immuneACCESS and retained in-frame rearrangements with V and J assigned. These tables miss some clones; where compared with another copy, unresolved V genes account for less than half of the shortfall, and the remainder is unexplained. The V and J calls and clone size come from that table; D and trimming were worked out from the DNA. The sample table shows approximately 140,000 clones, and 75% to 90% are seen once. The ten largest make up 4% of the sample.

From a lookup of the germline V gene, CDR1 and CDR2 are SGHNT and YENEEA. The CDR3, from cysteine to phenylalanine, totals 16 residues. This entry keeps only the CDR3 DNA: 48 bases, framed from base 1. V gives up 0 bases and J gives up 0 bases, and the segment between their germline ends measures 9 bases. To note about this clone: Its antigen remains undetermined. Base qualities were left out, and no much larger clone turns up one base away.

The sequencing sample was made of PBMCs or T cells enriched from blood (not recorded which). The chain employs TRBV11-3 and TRBJ2-1, with no confident D gene call. The receptor was isolated from a woman aged 40 to 50 who had been exposed to COVID-19. The CDR3 reads CASSLDHRSSYNEQFF. The sequenced DNA is TGTGCCAGCAGCTTAGATCATAGGAGCTCCTACAATGAGCAGTTCTTC. The full variable domain, with segments outside the CDR3 supplied by the reference TRBV11-3 and TRBJ2-1 proteins, appears as EAGVVQSPRYKIIEKKQPVAFWCNPISGHNTLYWYLQNLGQGPELLIRYENEEAVDDSQLPKDRFSAERLKGVDSTLKIQPAELGDSAVYLCASSLDHRSSYNEQFFGPGTRLTVL.